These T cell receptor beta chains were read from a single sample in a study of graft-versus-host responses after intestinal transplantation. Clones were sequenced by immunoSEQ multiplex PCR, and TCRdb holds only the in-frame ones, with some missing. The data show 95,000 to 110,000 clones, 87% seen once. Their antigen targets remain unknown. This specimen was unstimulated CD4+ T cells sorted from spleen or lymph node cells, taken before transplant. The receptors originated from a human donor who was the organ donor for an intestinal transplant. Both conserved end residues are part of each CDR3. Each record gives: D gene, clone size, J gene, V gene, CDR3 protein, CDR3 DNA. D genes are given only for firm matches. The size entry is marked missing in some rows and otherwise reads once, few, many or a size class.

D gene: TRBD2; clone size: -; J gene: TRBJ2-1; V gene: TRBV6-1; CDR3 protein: CASSLKRGDNEQFF; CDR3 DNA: TGTGCCAGCAGTCTCAAGCGGGGGGACAATGAGCAGTTCTTC
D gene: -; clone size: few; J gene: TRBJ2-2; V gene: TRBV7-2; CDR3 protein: CASSLGTGFRGGELFF; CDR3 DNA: TGTGCCAGCAGCTTGGGGACGGGATTCCGCGGCGGGGAGCTGTTTTTT
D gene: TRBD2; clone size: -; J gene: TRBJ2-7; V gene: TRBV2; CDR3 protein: CASSRIAGGFYEQYF; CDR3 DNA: TGTGCCAGCAGTCGAATAGCGGGAGGGTTCTACGAGCAGTACTTC
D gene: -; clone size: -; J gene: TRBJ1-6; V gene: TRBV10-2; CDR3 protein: CASATAEHSPLHF; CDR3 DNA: TGCGCCAGCGCGACAGCCGAACATTCACCCCTCCACTTT
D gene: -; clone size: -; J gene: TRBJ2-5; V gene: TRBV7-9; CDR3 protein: CASSLVGGKETQYF; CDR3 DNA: TGTGCCAGCAGCTTAGTAGGCGGGAAAGAGACCCAGTACTTC
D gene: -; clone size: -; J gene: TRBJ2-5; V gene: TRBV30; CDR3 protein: CAGTGGLQETQYF; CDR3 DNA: TGTGCCGGGACTGGGGGGTTACAAGAGACCCAGTACTTC
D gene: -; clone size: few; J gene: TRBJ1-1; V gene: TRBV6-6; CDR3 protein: CASKPRENTEAFF; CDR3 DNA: TGTGCCAGCAAGCCCAGGGAGAACACTGAAGCTTTCTTT
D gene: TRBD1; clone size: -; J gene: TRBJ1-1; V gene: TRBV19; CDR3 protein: CASSLSPGQGGTEAFF; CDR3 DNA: TGTGCCAGTAGTTTATCTCCGGGACAGGGAGGAACTGAAGCTTTCTTT
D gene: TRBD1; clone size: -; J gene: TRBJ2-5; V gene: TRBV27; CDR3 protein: CASSPGQGRPGVETQYF; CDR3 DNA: TGTGCCAGCAGCCCCGGACAGGGCCGTCCAGGGGTAGAGACCCAGTACTTC
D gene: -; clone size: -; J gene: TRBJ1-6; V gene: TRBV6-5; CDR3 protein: CASKEGFSPLHF; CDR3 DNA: TGTGCCAGCAAAGAAGGATTTTCACCCCTCCACTTT
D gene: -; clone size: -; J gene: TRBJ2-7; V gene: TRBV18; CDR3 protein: CASFGDLRISEQYF; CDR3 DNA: TGTGCCAGCTTTGGGGACCTCAGGATCTCCGAGCAGTACTTC
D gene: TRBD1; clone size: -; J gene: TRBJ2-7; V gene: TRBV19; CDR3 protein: CASSSGTASYEQYF; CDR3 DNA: TGTGCCAGCTCCTCCGGGACAGCCTCCTACGAACAGTACTTC
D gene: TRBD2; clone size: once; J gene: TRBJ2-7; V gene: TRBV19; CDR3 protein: CASSTSGRIYEQYF; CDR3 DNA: TGTGCCAGTAGTACGAGCGGGAGGATCTACGAGCAGTACTTC
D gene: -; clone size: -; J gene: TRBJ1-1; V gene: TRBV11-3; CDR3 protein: CASSSATEDAFF; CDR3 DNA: TGTGCCAGCAGCTCCGCGACCGAGGACGCTTTCTTT
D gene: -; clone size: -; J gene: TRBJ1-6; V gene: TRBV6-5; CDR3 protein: CASKLRTASPLHF; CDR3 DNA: TGTGCCAGCAAACTTAGGACAGCTTCACCCCTCCACTTT
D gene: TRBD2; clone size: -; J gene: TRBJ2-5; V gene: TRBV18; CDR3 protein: CASSPLQSSGNQETQYF; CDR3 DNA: TGTGCCAGCTCACCATTACAGAGTAGCGGGAACCAAGAGACCCAGTACTTC
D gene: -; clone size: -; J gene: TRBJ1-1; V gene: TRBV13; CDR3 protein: CASSLRPRGGGTEAFF; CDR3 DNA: TGTGCCAGCAGCCTCAGGCCAAGAGGTGGGGGCACTGAAGCTTTCTTT
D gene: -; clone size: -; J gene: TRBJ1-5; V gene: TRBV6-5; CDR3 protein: CASTHGGSHNQPQHF; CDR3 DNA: TGTGCCAGCACCCACGGTGGGTCGCACAATCAGCCCCAGCATTTT
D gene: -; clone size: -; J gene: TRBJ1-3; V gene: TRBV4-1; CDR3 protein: CASSQDLEEPSGNTIYF; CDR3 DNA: TGCGCCAGCAGCCAAGATCTAGAAGAACCCTCTGGAAACACCATATATTTT
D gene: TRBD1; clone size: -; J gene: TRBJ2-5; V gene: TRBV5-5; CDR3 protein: CASSLGQGGETQYF; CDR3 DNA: TGTGCCAGCAGCTTGGGACAGGGCGGAGAGACCCAGTACTTC
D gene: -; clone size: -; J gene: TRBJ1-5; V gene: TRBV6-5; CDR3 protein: CASSEIVEQPQHF; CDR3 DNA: TGTGCCAGCAGTGAAATTGTGGAACAGCCCCAGCATTTT
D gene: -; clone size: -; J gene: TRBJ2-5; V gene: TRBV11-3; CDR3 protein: CASSSRGGETQYF; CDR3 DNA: TGTGCCAGCAGCTCGCGTGGCGGGGAGACCCAGTACTTC
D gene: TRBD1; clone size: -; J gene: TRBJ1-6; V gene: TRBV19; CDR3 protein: CASQTGERSPLHF; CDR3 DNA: TGTGCCAGCCAGACAGGGGAACGCTCACCCCTCCACTTT
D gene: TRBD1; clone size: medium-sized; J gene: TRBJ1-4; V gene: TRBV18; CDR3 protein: CASSPGQGNEKLFF; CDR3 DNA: TGTGCCAGCTCACCGGGACAGGGGAATGAAAAACTGTTTTTT
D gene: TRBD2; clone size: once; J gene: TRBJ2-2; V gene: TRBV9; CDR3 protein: CASRREGDTGELFF; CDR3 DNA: TGTGCCAGCAGACGGGAGGGCGACACCGGGGAGCTGTTTTTT
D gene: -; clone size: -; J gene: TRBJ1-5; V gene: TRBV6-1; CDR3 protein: CASSVLGQPQHF; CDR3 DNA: TGTGCCAGCAGTGTTCTTGGTCAGCCCCAGCATTTT
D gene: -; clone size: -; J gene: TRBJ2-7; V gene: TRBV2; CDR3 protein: CASSEEGLVSYEQYF; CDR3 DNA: TGTGCCAGCAGTGAAGAAGGTCTAGTCTCCTACGAGCAGTACTTC
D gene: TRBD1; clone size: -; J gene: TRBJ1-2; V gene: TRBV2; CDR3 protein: CASRAGGYGYTF; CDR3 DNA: TGTGCCAGCAGGGCAGGGGGCTATGGCTACACCTTC
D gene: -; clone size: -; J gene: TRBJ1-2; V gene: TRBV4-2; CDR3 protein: CASSPRSGTDGYTF; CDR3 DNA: TGTGCCAGCAGCCCTCGATCCGGGACGGATGGCTACACCTTC
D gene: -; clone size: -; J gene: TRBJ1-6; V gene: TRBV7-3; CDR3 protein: CASSLVAYNSPLHF; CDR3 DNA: TGTGCCAGCAGCTTAGTGGCATATAATTCACCCCTCCACTTT
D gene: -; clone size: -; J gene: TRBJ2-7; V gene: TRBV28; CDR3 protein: CATTEDTSKYEQYF; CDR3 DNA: TGTGCCACCACAGAAGACACGTCAAAGTACGAGCAGTACTTC
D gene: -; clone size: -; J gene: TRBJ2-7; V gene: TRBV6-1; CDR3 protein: CASSDGPYEQYF; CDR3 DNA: TGTGCCAGCAGTGACGGCCCCTACGAGCAGTACTTC
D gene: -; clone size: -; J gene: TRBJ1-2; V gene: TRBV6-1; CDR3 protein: CASSEIRANYGYTF; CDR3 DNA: TGTGCCAGCAGTGAAATTCGGGCTAACTATGGCTACACCTTC
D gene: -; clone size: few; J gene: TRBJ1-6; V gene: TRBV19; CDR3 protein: CASSHLAGNSPLHF; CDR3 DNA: TGTGCCAGTAGTCACCTGGCAGGGAATTCACCCCTCCACTTT
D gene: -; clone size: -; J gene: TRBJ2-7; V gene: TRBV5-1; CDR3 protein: CASSLDLSGLSYEQYF; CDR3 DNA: TGCGCCAGCAGCTTGGACTTAAGCGGGCTCTCCTACGAGCAGTACTTC
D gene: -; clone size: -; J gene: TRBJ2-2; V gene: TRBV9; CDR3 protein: CASSVSPASNTGELFF; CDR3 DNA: TGTGCCAGCAGCGTATCGCCAGCGTCGAACACCGGGGAGCTGTTTTTT
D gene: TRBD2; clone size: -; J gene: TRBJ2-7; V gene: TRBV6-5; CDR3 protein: CATNGAGSGSYEQYF; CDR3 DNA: TGTGCCACCAACGGGGCGGGTAGCGGGAGCTACGAGCAGTACTTC
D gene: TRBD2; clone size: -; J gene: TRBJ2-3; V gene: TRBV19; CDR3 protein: CASSGGADTQYF; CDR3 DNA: TGTGCCAGTAGCGGGGGGGCCGATACGCAGTATTTT
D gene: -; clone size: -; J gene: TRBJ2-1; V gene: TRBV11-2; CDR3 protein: CASSFRVGGYNEQFF; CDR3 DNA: TGTGCCAGCAGCTTCAGGGTTGGAGGCTACAATGAGCAGTTCTTC
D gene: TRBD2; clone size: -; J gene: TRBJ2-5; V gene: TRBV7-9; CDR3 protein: CAAGVKETQYF; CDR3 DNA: TGTGCCGCGGGGGTTAAGGAGACCCAGTACTTC
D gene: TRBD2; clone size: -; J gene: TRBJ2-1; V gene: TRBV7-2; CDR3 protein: CASSLGRGGLNEQFF; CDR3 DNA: TGTGCCAGCAGCTTAGGACGGGGGGGGCTCAATGAGCAGTTCTTC
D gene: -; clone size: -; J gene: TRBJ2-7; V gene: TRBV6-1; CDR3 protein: CASRRDVGYEQYF; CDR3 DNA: TGTGCCAGCAGGCGGGACGTAGGCTACGAGCAGTACTTC
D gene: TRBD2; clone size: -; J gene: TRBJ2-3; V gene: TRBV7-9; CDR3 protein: CASTPARGGTRGTQYF; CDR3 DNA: TGTGCCAGCACCCCCGCGCGGGGGGGGACACGGGGTACGCAGTATTTT
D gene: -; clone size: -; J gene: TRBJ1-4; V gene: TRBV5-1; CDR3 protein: CASSSSGISNEKLFF; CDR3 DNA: TGCGCCAGCAGCTCTTCAGGGATCTCTAATGAAAAACTGTTTTTT
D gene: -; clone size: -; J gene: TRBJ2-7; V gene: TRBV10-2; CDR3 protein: CASSSSYEQYF; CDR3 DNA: TGCGCCAGCAGCAGCTCCTACGAGCAGTACTTC